These 11 T cell receptor beta chains were all obtained from the same sample, sequenced in a study of T cell repertoires in cytomegalovirus infection. Each CDR3 protein is one row after TCRdb ran MiXCR on the reads. The data contain around 800,000 distinct CDR3 sequences, approximately 30% of them singletons. For these receptors, no antigen is known. The source material was cultured CD8+ T cells from PBMCs, sampled from culture after CMV antigen stimulation. The receptor source for this set is a human donor in good health (CMV status not recorded). Some clones in this sample may be carry-over from other donors' samples.

The chain has TRBV7-6 and TRBJ2-2; D is perhaps TRBD2 (6 bases). Between the trimmed V and J ends, which lost 6 bases and 7 bases, there was a span of 18 bases. CDR1 is SGHVS and CDR2 is FNYEAQ in the germline V gene. The CDR3 has 15 residues. CDR3 in amino acids: CASSPLPGVGGELFF. The CDR3 DNA follows: TGTGCCAGCAGTCCCCTCCCGGGGGTCGGCGGGGAGCTGTTTTTT.

J is TRBJ2-1 and V is TRBV10-2; 12 bases map to TRBD2. The CDR3 consists of 15 residues. With 7 bases clipped from V and 9 bases from J, the junction kept 10 bases outside the gene matches. The germline V gene has CDR1 WSHSY and CDR2 SAAADI. CDR3 loop: CASTTMGLAGPEQFF. The CDR3 DNA is TGCGCCAGCACCACCATGGGACTAGCGGGTCCTGAGCAGTTCTTC.

This clonotype was counted at least ten times. DNA of the CDR3: TGTGCCAGCAGCTTACAGGAACACACTGAAGCTTTCTTT. This codes for CASSLQEHTEAFF. The chain combines TRBV12-3 or TRBV12-4 with TRBJ1-1; D possibly corresponds to TRBD1 (5 bases). V lost 6 bases to trimming and J lost 3 bases, with 11 bases between them. The CDR3 covers 13 residues.

V gene TRBV6-6 combines with J gene TRBJ2-2, with D perhaps matching TRBD2 (6 bases). The germline gives CDR1 MNHNY, CDR2 SVGAGI (reference sequence). The CDR3 is 15 residues long. The V end was cut by 5 bases, the J end by 5 bases, with 15 bases between. The CDR3 bases are TGTGCCAGCAGTCCTCCGGGGGTCCGGACCGGGGAGCTGTTTTTT. Residues: CASSPPGVRTGELFF.

The chain joins TRBV19 to TRBJ1-1; D is ambiguous. This CDR3 is 14 amino acids long. V lost 8 bases to trimming and J lost 3 bases, with 16 bases between them. The V gene's germline CDR1 is LNHDA and CDR2 SQIVND (reference sequence). The CDR3 region has the DNA TGTGCCAGTCTTAAGAGGGCCCGGGACACTGAAGCTTTCTTT. Amino acids: CASLKRARDTEAFF. Full variable domain (outside the CDR3, taken from reference TRBV19 and TRBJ1-1): DGGITQSPKYLFRKEGQNVTLSCEQNLNHDAMYWYRQDPGQGLRLIYYSQIVNDFQKGDIAEGYSVSREKKESFPLTVTSAQKNPTAFYLCASLKRARDTEAFFGQGTRLTVV.

The genes are TRBV27 and TRBJ1-5; D is ambiguous. Germline V gene data show CDR1 as MNHEY and CDR2 as SMNVEV (reference sequence). The V gene lost 3 bases and the J gene lost 4 bases, with 4 bases spanning the gap. The CDR3 is made up of 12 amino acids. CDR3 in amino acids: CASSFANQPQHF. DNA for the CDR3: TGTGCCAGCAGTTTTGCTAATCAGCCCCAGCATTTT.

The rearrangement links TRBV20-1 to TRBJ2-3; 11 bases match TRBD2. Germline V CDR1 and CDR2: DFQATT, SNEGSKA (reference sequence). CDR3 size: 20 residues. J was trimmed by 4 bases and V by 0 bases; bases with no gene match: 18. CDR3 bases: TGCAGTGCTAGAGAACCCCTAGACCCTCGACTAGCGGGGCTCTCAGATACGCAGTATTTT. It translates to CSAREPLDPRLAGLSDTQYF.

Concerning this clonotype itself: The junction departs from germline at one end; a sequencing error may be responsible. The chain recombines TRBV7-8 with TRBJ2-6; 7 nucleotides agree with TRBD1. Looked up from germline, CDR1 is SGHVS and CDR2 is FQNEAQ. The CDR3 contains 17 residues. CDR3 DNA: TGTGCCAGCAGCCCAGGGACAGCCTCCTCTGGGGCCAACTTCCTGACTTTC. Its protein is CASSPGTASSGANFLTF. The full variable domain, with the rest looked up from reference TRBV7-8 and TRBJ2-6, is GAGVSQSPRYKVAKRGQDVALRCDPISGHVSLFWYQQALGQGPEFLTYFQNEAQLDKSGLPSDRFFAERPEGSVSTLKIQRTQQEDSAVYLCASSPGTASSGANFLTFGAGSRLTVL.

In this sample, this clonotype turned up a few times. Relative to the germline gene, one junction end is altered; a read error may explain this. The chain is built from TRBV7-7 and TRBJ2-1; 9 positions match TRBD2. CDR3 length equals 16 residues. CDR1 and CDR2 (germline): SSHAT, FNYEAQ (reference sequence). The DNA of the CDR3 is TGTGCTAGCAGCCGATATAGCGGGGGAGAAAACAATGAGCAGTTCTTC. Protein product: CASSRYSGGENNEQFF.

The chain employs TRBV27 and TRBJ1-5; the D is unclear. CDR1 is MNHEY, CDR2 SMNVEV, per germline (reference sequence). V was shortened by 0 bases and J by 4 bases, with 16 bases between the two germline ends. The CDR3 sequence is 17 residues long. The CDR3 nucleotides are TGTGCCAGCAGTTTATCAGGATCCCCATCAGGAAATCAGCCCCAGCATTTT. This encodes CASSLSGSPSGNQPQHF.

V is TRBV19 and J is TRBJ1-2, with TRBD1 matching over 7 bases. CDR1 LNHDA and CDR2 SQIVND come from the germline V gene (reference sequence). This CDR3 region has 12 residues. CDR3: CPTSRDSYGYTF. The CDR3 nucleotides are TGTCCTACTTCCCGGGACAGCTATGGCTACACCTTC.